This T cell receptor (beta chain) was captured by sequencing in a study of early T cells in non-severe SARS-CoV-2 infection. Study as a whole: Investigators sequenced bulk RNA drawn from unsorted whole blood, and chains remained unpaired. The study's findings and limits: The VDJdb matching leaned toward anti-spike CD8 responses and overlooked private and CD4 specificities.

This clonotype was seen repeatedly, ten times or more. Antigen unknown. Germline V gives CDR1 SEHNR, CDR2 FQNEAQ (reference sequence). The V end lost 0 bases, the J end lost 10 bases, and 13 bases lay between the germline ends. The CDR3 has 14 residues. The TCR library protocol was used to attach unique molecular identifiers. These identifiers were attached to individual cDNA molecules. From the 5' RACE reads, TCRdb called clonotypes with MiXCR, one entry per CDR3 protein. The table lists 35,000 to 55,000 distinct CDR3 sequences, approximately 6.1% of them singletons, with more than 20% in the top ten.

This clonotype was sampled from an adult who was a healthcare worker with PCR-confirmed SARS-CoV-2 infection or an uninfected control (not recorded which). The rearrangement links TRBV7-9 to TRBJ2-1; a weak D match, TRBD1 (5 bases). This specimen consisted of whole blood, obtained at baseline. In DNA, the CDR3 is TGTGCCAGCAGCTTAGCGCGTGGGGCAGGGGAGCAGTTCTTC. Protein sequence: CASSLARGAGEQFF.